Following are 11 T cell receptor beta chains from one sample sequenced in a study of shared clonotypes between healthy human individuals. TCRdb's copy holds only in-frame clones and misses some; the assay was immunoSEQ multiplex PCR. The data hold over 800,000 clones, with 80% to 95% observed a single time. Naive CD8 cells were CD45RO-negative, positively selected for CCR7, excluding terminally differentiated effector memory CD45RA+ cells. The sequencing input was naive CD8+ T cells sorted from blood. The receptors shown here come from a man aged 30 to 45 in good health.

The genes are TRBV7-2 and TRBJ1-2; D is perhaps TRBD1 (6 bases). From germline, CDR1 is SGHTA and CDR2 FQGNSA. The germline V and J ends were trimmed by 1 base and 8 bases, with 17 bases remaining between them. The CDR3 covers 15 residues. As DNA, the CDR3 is TGTGCCAGCAGCTTAGATTCCGGGACACTGGACGGCTACACCTTC. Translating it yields CASSLDSGTLDGYTF.

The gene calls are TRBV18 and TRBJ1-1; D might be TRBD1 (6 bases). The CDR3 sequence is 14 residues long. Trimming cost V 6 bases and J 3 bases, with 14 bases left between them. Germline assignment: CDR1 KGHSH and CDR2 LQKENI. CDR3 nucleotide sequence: TGTGCCAGCTCGTATACAGGGAGGGACACTGAAGCTTTCTTT. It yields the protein CASSYTGRDTEAFF.

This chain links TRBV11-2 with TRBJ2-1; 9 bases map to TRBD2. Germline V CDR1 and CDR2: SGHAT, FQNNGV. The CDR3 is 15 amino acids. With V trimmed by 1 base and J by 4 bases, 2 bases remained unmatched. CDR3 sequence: CASSLGLAEYNEQFF. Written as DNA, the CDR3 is TGTGCCAGCAGCTTAGGACTAGCGGAGTACAATGAGCAGTTCTTC.

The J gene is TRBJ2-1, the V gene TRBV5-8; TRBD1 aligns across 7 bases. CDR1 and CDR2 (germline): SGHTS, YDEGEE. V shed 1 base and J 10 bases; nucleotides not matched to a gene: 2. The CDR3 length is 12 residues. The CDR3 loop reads CASSLLGGEQFF. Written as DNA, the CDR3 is TGTGCCAGCAGCTTGTTAGGGGGCGAGCAGTTCTTC.

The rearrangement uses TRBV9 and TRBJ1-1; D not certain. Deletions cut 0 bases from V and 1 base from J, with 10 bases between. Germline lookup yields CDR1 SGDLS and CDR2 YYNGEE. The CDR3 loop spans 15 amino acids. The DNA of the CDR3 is TGTGCCAGCAGCGTAGCGTACAGATCGAACACTGAAGCTTTCTTT. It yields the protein CASSVAYRSNTEAFF.

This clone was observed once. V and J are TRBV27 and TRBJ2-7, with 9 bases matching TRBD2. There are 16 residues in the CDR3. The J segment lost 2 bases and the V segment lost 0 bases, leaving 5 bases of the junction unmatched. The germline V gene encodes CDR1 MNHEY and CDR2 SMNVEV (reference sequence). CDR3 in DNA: TGTGCCAGCAGTTTATCAGGGACTAGCCGTACCTACGAGCAGTACTTC. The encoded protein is CASSLSGTSRTYEQYF.

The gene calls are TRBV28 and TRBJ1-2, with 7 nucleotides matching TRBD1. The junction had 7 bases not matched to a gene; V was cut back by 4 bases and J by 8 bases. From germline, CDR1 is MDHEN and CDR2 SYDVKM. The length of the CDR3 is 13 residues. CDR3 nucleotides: TGTGCCAGCAGTTCATGGACAGGAGGCGGCTACACCTTC. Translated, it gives CASSSWTGGGYTF.

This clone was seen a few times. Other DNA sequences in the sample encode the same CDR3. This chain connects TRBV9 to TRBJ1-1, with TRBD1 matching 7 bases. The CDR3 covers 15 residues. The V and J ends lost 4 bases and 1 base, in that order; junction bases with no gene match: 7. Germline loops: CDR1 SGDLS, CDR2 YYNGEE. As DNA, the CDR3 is TGTGCCAGCAGCCCGCGACAGGGACAGAACACTGAAGCTTTCTTT. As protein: CASSPRQGQNTEAFF.

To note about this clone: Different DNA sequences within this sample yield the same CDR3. The CDR3 DNA follows: TGTGCCAGCAGCTCGGGACTAGCGGGGTTTTCCTACAATGAGCAGTTCTTC. It translates to CASSSGLAGFSYNEQFF. J is TRBJ2-1 and V is TRBV7-9; 13 nucleotides match TRBD2. V was pared by 4 bases and J by 1 base, with 4 bases of the junction left unmatched. Germline-derived CDR1 and CDR2 are SEHNR and FQNEAQ (reference sequence). The CDR3 runs 17 residues.

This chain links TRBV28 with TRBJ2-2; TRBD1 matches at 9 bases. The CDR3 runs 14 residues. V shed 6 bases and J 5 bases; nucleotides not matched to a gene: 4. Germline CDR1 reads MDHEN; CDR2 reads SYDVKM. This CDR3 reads CASRSTGGTGELFF. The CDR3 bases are TGTGCCAGCAGATCGACAGGGGGGACCGGGGAGCTGTTTTTT.

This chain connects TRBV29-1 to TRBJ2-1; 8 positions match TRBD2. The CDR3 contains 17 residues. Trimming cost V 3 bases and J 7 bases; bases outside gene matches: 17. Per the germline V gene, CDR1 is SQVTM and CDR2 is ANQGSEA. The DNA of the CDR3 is TGCAGCGTTGAGCCCCGCGAGGTAGCGGGGCCTGAGAATGAGCAGTTCTTC. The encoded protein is CSVEPREVAGPENEQFF.